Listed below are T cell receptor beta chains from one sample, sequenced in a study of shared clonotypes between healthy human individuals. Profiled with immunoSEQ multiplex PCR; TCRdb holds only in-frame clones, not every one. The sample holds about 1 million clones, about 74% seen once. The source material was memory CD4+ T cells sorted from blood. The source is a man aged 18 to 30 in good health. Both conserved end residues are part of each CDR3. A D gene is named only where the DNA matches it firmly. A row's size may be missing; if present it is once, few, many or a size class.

CDR3nt: TGTGCCAGCAGCTTAGAGGGGGCGCGTGGCTACACCTTC; CDR3aa: CASSLEGARGYTF; d_gene: TRBD1; abundance: once; j_gene: TRBJ1-2; v_gene: TRBV7-9
CDR3nt: TGTGCCAGCAGCCCCCTAACGCTCACTTCAACGGACCGTGAAGCTTTCTTT; CDR3aa: CASSPLTLTSTDREAFF; d_gene: NA; abundance: NA; j_gene: TRBJ1-1; v_gene: TRBV4-2
CDR3nt: TGTGCCAGCAGGTTTCATCAGGGTGGAGAGACCCAGTACTTC; CDR3aa: CASRFHQGGETQYF; d_gene: NA; abundance: NA; j_gene: TRBJ2-5; v_gene: TRBV6-1
CDR3nt: TGTGCCAGTAGTAAAGAGGGCGGGAGCTACGAGCAGTACTTC; CDR3aa: CASSKEGGSYEQYF; d_gene: TRBD2; abundance: NA; j_gene: TRBJ2-7; v_gene: TRBV19
CDR3nt: TGTGCCAGCAGCTTAGTTACAGGGCCGAACACTGAAGCTTTCTTT; CDR3aa: CASSLVTGPNTEAFF; d_gene: NA; abundance: many; j_gene: TRBJ1-1; v_gene: TRBV7-9
CDR3nt: TGTGCCAGTAGTCCCGGGACAGGGGAGACCTACGAGCAGTACTTC; CDR3aa: CASSPGTGETYEQYF; d_gene: TRBD1; abundance: NA; j_gene: TRBJ2-7; v_gene: TRBV19
CDR3nt: TGTGCCAGCAGCCGTGGGACAAAAGAGACCCAGTACTTC; CDR3aa: CASSRGTKETQYF; d_gene: NA; abundance: NA; j_gene: TRBJ2-5; v_gene: TRBV16
CDR3nt: TGTGCCAGTAGTATAGGGCAGACGATCAATCAGCCCCAGCATTTT; CDR3aa: CASSIGQTINQPQHF; d_gene: NA; abundance: NA; j_gene: TRBJ1-5; v_gene: TRBV19
CDR3nt: TGTGCCAGCAGGATCGGGGGGACAGATACGCAGTATTTT; CDR3aa: CASRIGGTDTQYF; d_gene: TRBD2; abundance: NA; j_gene: TRBJ2-3; v_gene: TRBV6-5
CDR3nt: TGTGCCAGCAGCTTAGGTGCGGGGGCTACCTACGAGCAGTACTTC; CDR3aa: CASSLGAGATYEQYF; d_gene: NA; abundance: NA; j_gene: TRBJ2-7; v_gene: TRBV11-2
CDR3nt: TGTGCCAGCAGCTCAGGGACAGGGCCACAAGAGACCCAGTACTTC; CDR3aa: CASSSGTGPQETQYF; d_gene: TRBD1; abundance: NA; j_gene: TRBJ2-5; v_gene: TRBV6-1
CDR3nt: TGTGCCAGCAGTTTACGGAAATCGAGGGACAGGGCCCGAGAGCAGTACTTC; CDR3aa: CASSLRKSRDRAREQYF; d_gene: TRBD1; abundance: NA; j_gene: TRBJ2-7; v_gene: TRBV28
CDR3nt: TGCGCCAGCAGCTCTATGGGACAGGGTGGCACTGAAGCTTTCTTT; CDR3aa: CASSSMGQGGTEAFF; d_gene: TRBD1; abundance: few; j_gene: TRBJ1-1; v_gene: TRBV5-1
CDR3nt: TGTGCCAGTAGTAGGACAGCTTCGTATAATTCACCCCTCCACTTT; CDR3aa: CASSRTASYNSPLHF; d_gene: NA; abundance: NA; j_gene: TRBJ1-6; v_gene: TRBV19
CDR3nt: TGTGCCAGCAGCTTGGCCGTTACCCCGGGACAGCTTTATGGCTACACCTTC; CDR3aa: CASSLAVTPGQLYGYTF; d_gene: TRBD1; abundance: NA; j_gene: TRBJ1-2; v_gene: TRBV5-6
CDR3nt: TGTGCCAGCAGCTTAGCACGGGGTAATTCACCCCTCCACTTT; CDR3aa: CASSLARGNSPLHF; d_gene: NA; abundance: NA; j_gene: TRBJ1-6; v_gene: TRBV11-2
CDR3nt: TGTGCCAGCTCACCGCCGAGCAATGAGCAGTTCTTC; CDR3aa: CASSPPSNEQFF; d_gene: NA; abundance: few; j_gene: TRBJ2-1; v_gene: TRBV18
CDR3nt: TGTGCCAGCAGTCGCGGGGTACCCCCAAGGGCTTTCTTT; CDR3aa: CASSRGVPPRAFF; d_gene: NA; abundance: NA; j_gene: TRBJ1-1; v_gene: TRBV28
CDR3nt: TGTGCCAGCAGCTTGGTTCCTGAGGGAAATTCACCCCTCCACTTT; CDR3aa: CASSLVPEGNSPLHF; d_gene: NA; abundance: few; j_gene: TRBJ1-6; v_gene: TRBV5-8
CDR3nt: TGTGCCACCAGCAGATCGACAGGGTCCGGTAATGAAAAACTGTTTTTT; CDR3aa: CATSRSTGSGNEKLFF; d_gene: TRBD1; abundance: NA; j_gene: TRBJ1-4; v_gene: TRBV15
CDR3nt: TGTGCCAGCTCGTCCTACCCAAGCACAGATACGCAGTATTTT; CDR3aa: CASSSYPSTDTQYF; d_gene: NA; abundance: NA; j_gene: TRBJ2-3; v_gene: TRBV6-6
CDR3nt: TGTGCCGCACAGGGACTAGCGGGGGCGAACACCGGGGAGCTGTTTTTT; CDR3aa: CAAQGLAGANTGELFF; d_gene: TRBD2; abundance: NA; j_gene: TRBJ2-2; v_gene: TRBV28
CDR3nt: TGTGCCAGCCTTTGGGGGAACACTGAAGCTTTCTTT; CDR3aa: CASLWGNTEAFF; d_gene: NA; abundance: few; j_gene: TRBJ1-1; v_gene: TRBV6-6
CDR3nt: TGTGCCAGCAAGGAGGGACTAACTTCACCCCTCCACTTT; CDR3aa: CASKEGLTSPLHF; d_gene: NA; abundance: few; j_gene: TRBJ1-6; v_gene: TRBV6-5
CDR3nt: TGTGCCAGCAGCTTGATCGGGGTTACAAACATTCAGTACTTC; CDR3aa: CASSLIGVTNIQYF; d_gene: NA; abundance: NA; j_gene: TRBJ2-4; v_gene: TRBV5-4
CDR3nt: TGTGCCAGCAGTTTTCACGGGGAGCTGTTTTTT; CDR3aa: CASSFHGELFF; d_gene: NA; abundance: NA; j_gene: TRBJ2-2; v_gene: TRBV25-1
CDR3nt: TGTGCCAGCAAGGGCAGGCCAGCAACTAATGAAAAACTGTTTTTT; CDR3aa: CASKGRPATNEKLFF; d_gene: NA; abundance: NA; j_gene: TRBJ1-4; v_gene: TRBV6-5
CDR3nt: TGTGCCAGCACCAGCGGGGCTGGGTGGGGAACAGATACGCAGTATTTT; CDR3aa: CASTSGAGWGTDTQYF; d_gene: TRBD2; abundance: NA; j_gene: TRBJ2-3; v_gene: TRBV6-4
CDR3nt: TGTGCCAGCAGTTTGGCGGGCTATGGCTACACCTTC; CDR3aa: CASSLAGYGYTF; d_gene: NA; abundance: NA; j_gene: TRBJ1-2; v_gene: TRBV28
CDR3nt: TGTGCCAGCAGCCAAGCGAAGGGGACGTTGGAACAAGAGACCCAGTACTTC; CDR3aa: CASSQAKGTLEQETQYF; d_gene: NA; abundance: few; j_gene: TRBJ2-5; v_gene: TRBV4-2
CDR3nt: TGCAGCGTTGTAAGATCGGCAGGGGTGAACACTGAAGCTTTCTTT; CDR3aa: CSVVRSAGVNTEAFF; d_gene: NA; abundance: NA; j_gene: TRBJ1-1; v_gene: TRBV29-1
CDR3nt: TGTGCCAGCAGTCGGGCCGCGTCCTACGAGCAGTACTTC; CDR3aa: CASSRAASYEQYF; d_gene: NA; abundance: few; j_gene: TRBJ2-7; v_gene: TRBV6-6
CDR3nt: TGTGCCAGCAGTGGGCAGGGGGCCGGGGAGACCCAGTACTTC; CDR3aa: CASSGQGAGETQYF; d_gene: TRBD1; abundance: NA; j_gene: TRBJ2-5; v_gene: TRBV6-1
CDR3nt: TGTGCCAGCAGCTTAGATCTAGGGTCCTACGAGCAGTACTTC; CDR3aa: CASSLDLGSYEQYF; d_gene: NA; abundance: NA; j_gene: TRBJ2-7; v_gene: TRBV11-2
CDR3nt: TGCGCCAGCAGCTTCAGGGTTCACTACGAGCAGTACTTC; CDR3aa: CASSFRVHYEQYF; d_gene: NA; abundance: NA; j_gene: TRBJ2-7; v_gene: TRBV5-1
CDR3nt: TGTGCCAGCAGTGGTAGCGGGGGGGCCCAAGAGACCCAGTACTTC; CDR3aa: CASSGSGGAQETQYF; d_gene: TRBD2; abundance: NA; j_gene: TRBJ2-5; v_gene: TRBV2
CDR3nt: TGTGCCAGCAGTCCCAGGACAGTCTCCTACGAGCAGTACTTC; CDR3aa: CASSPRTVSYEQYF; d_gene: NA; abundance: once; j_gene: TRBJ2-7; v_gene: TRBV27
CDR3nt: TGTGCCAGCAGCGTTAGCGGGGGCAGCACAGATACGCAGTATTTT; CDR3aa: CASSVSGGSTDTQYF; d_gene: TRBD2; abundance: NA; j_gene: TRBJ2-3; v_gene: TRBV6-5
CDR3nt: TGTGCCATCAGTGTGGACGGAGAGACCCAGTACTTC; CDR3aa: CAISVDGETQYF; d_gene: NA; abundance: NA; j_gene: TRBJ2-5; v_gene: TRBV10-3
CDR3nt: TGTGCCAGCAGTGAATATAACAGGGGAGGTACTGAAGCTTTCTTT; CDR3aa: CASSEYNRGGTEAFF; d_gene: TRBD1; abundance: NA; j_gene: TRBJ1-1; v_gene: TRBV25-1
CDR3nt: TGTGCCAGTAGTATAGATGAAGGGGGTGGCTACACCTTC; CDR3aa: CASSIDEGGGYTF; d_gene: NA; abundance: once; j_gene: TRBJ1-2; v_gene: TRBV19
CDR3nt: TGTGCCAGCAGGCAGGGAGGCACAGATACGCAGTATTTT; CDR3aa: CASRQGGTDTQYF; d_gene: NA; abundance: NA; j_gene: TRBJ2-3; v_gene: TRBV7-2
CDR3nt: TGTGCCTATAGCGGGGGTAACACAGATACGCAGTATTTT; CDR3aa: CAYSGGNTDTQYF; d_gene: TRBD2; abundance: NA; j_gene: TRBJ2-3; v_gene: TRBV30
CDR3nt: TGTGCCAGTAGTCCCCCTAGAGGACAGGGTGGAAACATTCAGTACTTC; CDR3aa: CASSPPRGQGGNIQYF; d_gene: TRBD1; abundance: few; j_gene: TRBJ2-4; v_gene: TRBV19
CDR3nt: TGTGCCAGCTCACGGGACACCTTGGCCTATAATTCACCCCTCCACTTT; CDR3aa: CASSRDTLAYNSPLHF; d_gene: NA; abundance: few; j_gene: TRBJ1-6; v_gene: TRBV18
CDR3nt: TGTGCCAGCAGCGCAGGGGGCTCTGGAAACACCATATATTTT; CDR3aa: CASSAGGSGNTIYF; d_gene: TRBD1; abundance: once; j_gene: TRBJ1-3; v_gene: TRBV9
CDR3nt: TGTGCCACCTCAAGGGGGGATCTCTACGAGCAGTACTTC; CDR3aa: CATSRGDLYEQYF; d_gene: NA; abundance: NA; j_gene: TRBJ2-7; v_gene: TRBV28
CDR3nt: TGTGCCAGCAGTTTAAGGGGCGACGATCAGCCCCAGCATTTT; CDR3aa: CASSLRGDDQPQHF; d_gene: NA; abundance: NA; j_gene: TRBJ1-5; v_gene: TRBV28
CDR3nt: TGTGCCAGCAGGGGACAGGGGTATGGCTACACCTTC; CDR3aa: CASRGQGYGYTF; d_gene: TRBD1; abundance: NA; j_gene: TRBJ1-2; v_gene: TRBV6-5
CDR3nt: TGTGCCAGCAGGGACAGGGGAGGCAATGAGCAGTTCTTC; CDR3aa: CASRDRGGNEQFF; d_gene: TRBD1; abundance: once; j_gene: TRBJ2-1; v_gene: TRBV6-6
CDR3nt: TGTGCTAGCGGTGGGGGGAAAAACACCGGGGAGCTGTTTTTT; CDR3aa: CASGGGKNTGELFF; d_gene: NA; abundance: NA; j_gene: TRBJ2-2; v_gene: TRBV7-7
CDR3nt: TGTGCCAGCAGTGGCTGGGGAGGGTTGGATACGCAGTATTTT; CDR3aa: CASSGWGGLDTQYF; d_gene: TRBD2; abundance: once; j_gene: TRBJ2-3; v_gene: TRBV25-1